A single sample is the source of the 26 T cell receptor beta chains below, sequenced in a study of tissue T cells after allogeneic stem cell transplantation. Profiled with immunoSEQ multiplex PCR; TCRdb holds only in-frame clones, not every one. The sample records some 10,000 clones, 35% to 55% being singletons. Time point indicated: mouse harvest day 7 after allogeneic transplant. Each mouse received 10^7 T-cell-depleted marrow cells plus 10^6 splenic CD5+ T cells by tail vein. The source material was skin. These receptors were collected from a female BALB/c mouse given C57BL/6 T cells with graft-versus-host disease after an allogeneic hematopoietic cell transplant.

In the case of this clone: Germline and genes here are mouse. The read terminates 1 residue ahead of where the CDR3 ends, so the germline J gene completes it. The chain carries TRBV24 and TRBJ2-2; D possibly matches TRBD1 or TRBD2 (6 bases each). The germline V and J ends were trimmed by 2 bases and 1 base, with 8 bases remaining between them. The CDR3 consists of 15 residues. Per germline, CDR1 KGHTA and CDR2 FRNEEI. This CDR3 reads CASSLRGENTGQLYF. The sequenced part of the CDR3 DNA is TGTGCCAGCAGTCTGAGGGGGGAAAACACCGGGCAGCTCTAC.

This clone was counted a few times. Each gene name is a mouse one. The covered CDR3 bases are TGTGCCAGCAGCCGGGAATCAAACACAGAAGTCTTC. Amino acid sequence: CASSRESNTEVF. The whole CDR3 protein reads CASSRESNTEVFF. The V call is TRBV26, the J call TRBJ1-1, with D hard to call. The read comes to an end 1 residue before the CDR3 does, leaving the germline J gene to fill in the end. The ends were cut back, 6 bases at V and 0 bases at J, with 8 bases in the middle. The CDR3 spans 13 residues. Germline V gene lookup returns CDR1 KGHPV and CDR2 FQNQEV (reference sequence).

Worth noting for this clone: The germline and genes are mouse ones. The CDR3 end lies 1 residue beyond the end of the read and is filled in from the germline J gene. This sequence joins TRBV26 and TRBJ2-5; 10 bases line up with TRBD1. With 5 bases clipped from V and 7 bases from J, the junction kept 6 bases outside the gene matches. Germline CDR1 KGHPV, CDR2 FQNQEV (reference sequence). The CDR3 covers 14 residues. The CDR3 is CASSATGGMNTQYF. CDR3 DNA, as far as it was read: TGTGCCAGCAGTGCGACAGGGGGCATGAACACCCAGTAC. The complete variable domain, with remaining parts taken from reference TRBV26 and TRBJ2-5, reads NSKVIQTPRYLVKGQGQKAKMRCIPEKGHPVVFWYQQNKNNEFKFLINFQNQEVLQQIDMTEKRFSAECPSNSPCSLEIQSSEAGDSALYLCASSATGGMNTQYFGPGTRLLVL.

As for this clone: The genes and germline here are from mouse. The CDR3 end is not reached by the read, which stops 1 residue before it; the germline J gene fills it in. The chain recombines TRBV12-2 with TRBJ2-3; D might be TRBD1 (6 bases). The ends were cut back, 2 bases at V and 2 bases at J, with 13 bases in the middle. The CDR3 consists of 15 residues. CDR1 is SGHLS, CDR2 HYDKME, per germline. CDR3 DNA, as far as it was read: TGTGCCAGCTCTCCCCACAGGGTTTTTGCAGAAACGCTGTAT. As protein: CASSPHRVFAETLY. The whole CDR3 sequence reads CASSPHRVFAETLYF. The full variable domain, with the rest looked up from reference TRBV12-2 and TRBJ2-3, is NSGVVQSPRYIIKGKGERSILKCIPISGHLSVAWYQQTQGQELKFFIQHYDKMERDKGNLPSRFSVQQFDDYHSEMNMSALELEDSAVYFCASSPHRVFAETLYFGSGTRLTVL.

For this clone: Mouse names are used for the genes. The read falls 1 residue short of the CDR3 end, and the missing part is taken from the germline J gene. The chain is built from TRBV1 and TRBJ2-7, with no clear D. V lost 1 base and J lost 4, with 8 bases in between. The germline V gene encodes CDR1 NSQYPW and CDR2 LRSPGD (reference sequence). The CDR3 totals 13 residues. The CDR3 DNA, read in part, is TGCACCTGCAGTGCAGCGACGGCTTATGAACAGTAC. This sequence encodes CTCSAATAYEQY. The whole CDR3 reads CTCSAATAYEQYF.

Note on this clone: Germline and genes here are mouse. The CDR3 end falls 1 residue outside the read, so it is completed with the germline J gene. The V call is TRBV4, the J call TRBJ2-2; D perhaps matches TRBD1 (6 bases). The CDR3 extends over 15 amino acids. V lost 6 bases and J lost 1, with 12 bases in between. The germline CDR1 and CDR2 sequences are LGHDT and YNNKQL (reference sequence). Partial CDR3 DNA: TGTGCCAGCAGGCAAAGGGACAAAAACACCGGGCAGCTCTAC. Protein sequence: CASRQRDKNTGQLY. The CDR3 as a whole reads CASRQRDKNTGQLYF.

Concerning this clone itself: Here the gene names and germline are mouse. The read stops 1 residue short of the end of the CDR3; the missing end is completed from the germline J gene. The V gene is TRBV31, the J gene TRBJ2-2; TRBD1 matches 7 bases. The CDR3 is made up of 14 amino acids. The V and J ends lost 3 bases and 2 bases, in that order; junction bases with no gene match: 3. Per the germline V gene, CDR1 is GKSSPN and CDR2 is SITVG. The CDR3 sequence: CAWSRDSNTGQLYF. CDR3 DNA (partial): TGTGCCTGGAGCCGGGACAGCAACACCGGGCAGCTCTAC.

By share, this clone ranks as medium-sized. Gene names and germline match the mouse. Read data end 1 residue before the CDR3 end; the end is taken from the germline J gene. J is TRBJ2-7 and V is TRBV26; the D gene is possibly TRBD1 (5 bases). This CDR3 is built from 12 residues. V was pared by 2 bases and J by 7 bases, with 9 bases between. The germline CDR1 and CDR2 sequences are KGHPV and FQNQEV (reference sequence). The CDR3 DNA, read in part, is TGTGCCAGCAGTCTGAAGGGGTGGGAACAGTAC. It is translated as CASSLKGWEQY. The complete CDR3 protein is CASSLKGWEQYF.

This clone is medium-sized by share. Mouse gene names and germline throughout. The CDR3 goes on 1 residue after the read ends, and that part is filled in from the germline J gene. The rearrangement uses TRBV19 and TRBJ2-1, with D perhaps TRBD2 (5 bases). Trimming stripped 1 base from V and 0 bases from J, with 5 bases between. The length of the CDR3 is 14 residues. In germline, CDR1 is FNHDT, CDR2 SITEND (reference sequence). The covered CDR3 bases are TGTGCCAGCAGTATAACTGGTAACTATGCTGAGCAGTTC. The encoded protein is CASSITGNYAEQF. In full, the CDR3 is CASSITGNYAEQFF.

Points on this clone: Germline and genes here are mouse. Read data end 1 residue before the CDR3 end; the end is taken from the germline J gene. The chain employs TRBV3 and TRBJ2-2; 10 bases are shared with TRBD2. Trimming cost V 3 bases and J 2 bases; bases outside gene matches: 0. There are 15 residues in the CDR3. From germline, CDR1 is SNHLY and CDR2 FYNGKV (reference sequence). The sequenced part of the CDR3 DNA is TGTGCCAGCAGCTTGGACTGGGGGAACACCGGGCAGCTCTAC. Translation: CASSLDWGNTGQLY. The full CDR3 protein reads CASSLDWGNTGQLYF.

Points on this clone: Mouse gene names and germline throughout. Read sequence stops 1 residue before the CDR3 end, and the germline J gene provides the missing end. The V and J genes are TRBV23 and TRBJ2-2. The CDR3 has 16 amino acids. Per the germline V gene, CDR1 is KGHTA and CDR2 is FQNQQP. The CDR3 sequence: CSSSQSTGLNTGQLYF. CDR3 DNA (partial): TGCTCCAGCAGTCAATCAACCGGGTTAAACACCGGGCAGCTCTAC. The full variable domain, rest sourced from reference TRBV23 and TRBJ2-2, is DAAVTQKPRYLIKMKGQEAEMKCIPEKGHTAVFWYQQKQSKELKFLIYFQNQQPLDQIDMVKERFSAVCPSSSLCSLGIRTCEAEDSALYLCSSSQSTGLNTGQLYFGEGSKLTVL.

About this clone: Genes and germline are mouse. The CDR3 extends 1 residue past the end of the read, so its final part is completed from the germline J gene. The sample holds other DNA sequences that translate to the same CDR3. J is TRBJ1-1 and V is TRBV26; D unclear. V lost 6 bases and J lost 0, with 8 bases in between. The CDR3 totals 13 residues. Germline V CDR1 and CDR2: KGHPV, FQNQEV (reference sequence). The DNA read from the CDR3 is TGTGCCAGCAGCCTGACACCAAACACAGAAGTCTTC. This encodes CASSLTPNTEVF. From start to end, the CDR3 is CASSLTPNTEVFF.

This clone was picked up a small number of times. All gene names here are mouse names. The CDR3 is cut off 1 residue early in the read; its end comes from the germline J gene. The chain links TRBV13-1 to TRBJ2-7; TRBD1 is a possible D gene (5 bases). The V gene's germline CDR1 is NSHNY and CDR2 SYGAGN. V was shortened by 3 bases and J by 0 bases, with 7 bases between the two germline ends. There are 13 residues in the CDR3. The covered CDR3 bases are TGTGCCAGCAGTGGACAGATCTCCTATGAACAGTAC. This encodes CASSGQISYEQY. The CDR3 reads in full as CASSGQISYEQYF.

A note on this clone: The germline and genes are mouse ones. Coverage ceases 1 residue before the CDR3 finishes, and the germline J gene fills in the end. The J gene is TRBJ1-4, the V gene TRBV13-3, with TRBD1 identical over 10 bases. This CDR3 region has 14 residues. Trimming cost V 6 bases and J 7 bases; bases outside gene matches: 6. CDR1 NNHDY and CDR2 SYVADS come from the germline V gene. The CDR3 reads CASNRDRGGERLFF. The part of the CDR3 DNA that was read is TGTGCCAGCAACCGGGACAGGGGCGGCGAAAGATTATTT.

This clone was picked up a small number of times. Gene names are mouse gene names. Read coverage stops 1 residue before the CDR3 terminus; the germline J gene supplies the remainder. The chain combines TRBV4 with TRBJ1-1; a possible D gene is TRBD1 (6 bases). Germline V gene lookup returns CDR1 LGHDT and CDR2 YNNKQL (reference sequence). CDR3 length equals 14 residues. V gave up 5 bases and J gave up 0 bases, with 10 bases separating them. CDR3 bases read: TGTGCCAGCAGCCGGACAGATGCAAACACAGAAGTCTTC. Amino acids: CASSRTDANTEVF. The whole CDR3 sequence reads CASSRTDANTEVFF.

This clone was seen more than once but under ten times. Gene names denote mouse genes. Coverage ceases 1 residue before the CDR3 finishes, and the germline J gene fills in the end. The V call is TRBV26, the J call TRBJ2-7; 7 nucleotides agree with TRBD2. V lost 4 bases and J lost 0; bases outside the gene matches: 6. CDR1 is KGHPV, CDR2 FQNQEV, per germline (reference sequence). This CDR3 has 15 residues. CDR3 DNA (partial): TGTGCCAGCAGTCCCTCGGGGGGGGACTCCTATGAACAGTAC. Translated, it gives CASSPSGGDSYEQY. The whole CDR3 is CASSPSGGDSYEQYF. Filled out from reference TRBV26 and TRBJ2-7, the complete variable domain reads NSKVIQTPRYLVKGQGQKAKMRCIPEKGHPVVFWYQQNKNNEFKFLINFQNQEVLQQIDMTEKRFSAECPSNSPCSLEIQSSEAGDSALYLCASSPSGGDSYEQYFGPGTRLTVL.

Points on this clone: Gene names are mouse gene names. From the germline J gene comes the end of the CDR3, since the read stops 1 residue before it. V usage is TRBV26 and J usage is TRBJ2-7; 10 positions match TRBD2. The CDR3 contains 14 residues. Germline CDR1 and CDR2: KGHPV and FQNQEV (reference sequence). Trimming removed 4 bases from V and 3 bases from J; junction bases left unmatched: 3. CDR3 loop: CASSPGTGVYEQYF. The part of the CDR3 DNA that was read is TGTGCCAGCAGTCCCGGGACTGGGGTCTATGAACAGTAC.

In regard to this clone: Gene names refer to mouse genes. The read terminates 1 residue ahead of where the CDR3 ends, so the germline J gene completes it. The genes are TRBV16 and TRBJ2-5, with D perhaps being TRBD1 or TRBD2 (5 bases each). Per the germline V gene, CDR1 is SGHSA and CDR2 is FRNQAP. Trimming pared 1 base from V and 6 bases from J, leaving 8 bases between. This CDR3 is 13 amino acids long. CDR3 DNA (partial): TGTGCAAGCAGCTTAGGGGGCGGGGACACCCAGTAC. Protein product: CASSLGGGDTQY. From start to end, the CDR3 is CASSLGGGDTQYF.

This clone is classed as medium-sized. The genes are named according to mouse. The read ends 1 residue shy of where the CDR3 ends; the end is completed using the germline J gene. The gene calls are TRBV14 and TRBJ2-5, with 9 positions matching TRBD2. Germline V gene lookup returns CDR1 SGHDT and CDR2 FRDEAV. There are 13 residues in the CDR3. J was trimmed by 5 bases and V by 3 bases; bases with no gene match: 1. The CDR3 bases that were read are TGTGCCAGCAGTTCGGACTGGGGAGACACCCAGTAC. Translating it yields CASSSDWGDTQY. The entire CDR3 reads CASSSDWGDTQYF.

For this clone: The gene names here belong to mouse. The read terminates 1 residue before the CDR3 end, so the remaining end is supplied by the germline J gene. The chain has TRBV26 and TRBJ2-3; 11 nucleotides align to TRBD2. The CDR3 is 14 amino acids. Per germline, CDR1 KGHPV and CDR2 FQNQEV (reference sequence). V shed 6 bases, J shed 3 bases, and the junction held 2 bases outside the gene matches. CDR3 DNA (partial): TGTGCCAGCAGGGACTGGGGGGAGGCAGAAACGCTGTAT. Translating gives CASRDWGEAETLY. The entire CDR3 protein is CASRDWGEAETLYF.

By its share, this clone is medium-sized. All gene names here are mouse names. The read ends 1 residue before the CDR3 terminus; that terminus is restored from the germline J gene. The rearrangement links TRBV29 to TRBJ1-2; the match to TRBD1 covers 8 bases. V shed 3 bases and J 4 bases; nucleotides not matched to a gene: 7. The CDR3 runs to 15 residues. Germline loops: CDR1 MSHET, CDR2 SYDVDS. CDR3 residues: CASSFPGGAGSDYTF. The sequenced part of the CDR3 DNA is TGTGCTAGCAGTTTTCCAGGGGGCGCTGGCTCCGACTACACC.

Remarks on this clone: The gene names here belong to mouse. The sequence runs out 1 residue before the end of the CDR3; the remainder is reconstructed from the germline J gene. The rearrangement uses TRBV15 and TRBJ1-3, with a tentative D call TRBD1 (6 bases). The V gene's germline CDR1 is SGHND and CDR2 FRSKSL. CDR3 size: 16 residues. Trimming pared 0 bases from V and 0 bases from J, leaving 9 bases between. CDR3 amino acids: CASSLAGQSSGNTLYF. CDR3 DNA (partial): TGTGCCAGCAGTTTAGCGGGACAAAGTTCTGGAAATACGCTCTAT.

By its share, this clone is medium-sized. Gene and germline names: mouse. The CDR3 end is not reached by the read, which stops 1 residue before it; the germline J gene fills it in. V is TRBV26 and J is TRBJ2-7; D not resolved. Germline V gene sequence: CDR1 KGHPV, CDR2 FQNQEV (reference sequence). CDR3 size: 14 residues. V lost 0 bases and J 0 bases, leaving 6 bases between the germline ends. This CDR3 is CASSLSQISYEQYF. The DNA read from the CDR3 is TGTGCCAGCAGTCTGTCGCAAATCTCCTATGAACAGTAC.

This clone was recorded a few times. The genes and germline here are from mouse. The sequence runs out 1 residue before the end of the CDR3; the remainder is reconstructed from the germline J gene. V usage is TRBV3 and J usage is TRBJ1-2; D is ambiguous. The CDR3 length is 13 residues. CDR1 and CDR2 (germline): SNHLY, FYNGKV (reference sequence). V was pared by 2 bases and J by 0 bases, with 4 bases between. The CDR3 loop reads CASSLTANSDYTF. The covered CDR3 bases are TGTGCCAGCAGCTTAACGGCAAACTCCGACTACACC.

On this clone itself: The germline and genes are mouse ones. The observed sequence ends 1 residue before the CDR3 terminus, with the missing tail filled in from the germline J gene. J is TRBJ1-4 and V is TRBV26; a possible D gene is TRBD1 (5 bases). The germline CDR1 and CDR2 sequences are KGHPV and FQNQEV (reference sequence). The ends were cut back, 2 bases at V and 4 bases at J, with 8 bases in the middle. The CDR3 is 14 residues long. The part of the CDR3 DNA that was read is TGTGCCAGCAGTCTGGGGGGAGGCAACGAAAGATTATTT. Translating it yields CASSLGGGNERLF. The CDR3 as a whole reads CASSLGGGNERLFF.

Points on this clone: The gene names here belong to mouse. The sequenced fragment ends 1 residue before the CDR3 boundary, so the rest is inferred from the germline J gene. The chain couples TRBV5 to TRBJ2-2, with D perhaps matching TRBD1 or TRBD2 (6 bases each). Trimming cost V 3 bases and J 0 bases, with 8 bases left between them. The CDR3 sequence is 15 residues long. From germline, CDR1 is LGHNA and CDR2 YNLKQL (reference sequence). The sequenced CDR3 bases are TGTGCCAGCAGCCAGGGGGCAGCAAACACCGGGCAGCTCTAC. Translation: CASSQGAANTGQLY. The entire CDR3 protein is CASSQGAANTGQLYF.